These 26 T cell receptor beta chains were all obtained from the same sample, sequenced in a study of blood T cell repertoires in COVID-19. The protocol was immunoSEQ multiplex PCR, while the TCRdb copy is restricted to in-frame clones and leaves out a portion. The sample has about 75,000 clones; around 90% are singletons. The sequenced sample was peripheral blood. Every receptor here comes from a human donor in a cohort sampled during active COVID-19.

The V call is TRBV7-2, the J call TRBJ2-7; the D is unclear. The CDR3 totals 16 residues. Trimming cost V 0 bases and J 2 bases, with 14 bases left between them. Germline-derived CDR1 and CDR2 are SGHTA and FQGNSA. This CDR3 is CASSLARSANPYEQYF. CDR3 bases: TGTGCCAGCAGCTTAGCGCGGTCGGCTAACCCCTACGAGCAGTACTTC.

This clone was observed once. This chain connects TRBV28 to TRBJ1-1; D is possibly TRBD1 (6 bases). Trimming left V 5 bases short and J 8 bases short, with 18 bases between. The CDR3 contains 14 residues. Germline CDR1 is MDHEN and CDR2 is SYDVKM. The CDR3 protein is CASSLSRDTPEAFF. The CDR3 DNA sequence: TGTGCCAGCAGTCTGTCCCGGGACACTCCCGAAGCTTTCTTT.

CDR3 amino acids: CASSLIQLGEQFF. The CDR3, as DNA: TGCGCCAGCAGCTTGATACAGCTGGGTGAGCAGTTCTTC. This chain links TRBV5-1 with TRBJ2-1, with no clear D. V lost 1 base and J 9 bases, leaving 11 bases between the germline ends. The length of the CDR3 is 13 residues. The germline CDR1 and CDR2 sequences are SGHRS and YFSETQ.

The chain couples TRBV7-2 to TRBJ2-1; no firm D call. CDR1 is SGHTA, CDR2 FQGNSA, per germline. The V gene lost 4 bases and the J gene lost 4 bases, with 8 bases spanning the gap. This CDR3 has 13 amino acids. The CDR3 is CASSSGSYNEQFF. In DNA, the CDR3 is TGTGCCAGCAGCTCCGGGTCTTACAATGAGCAGTTCTTC.

The V and J genes are TRBV18 and TRBJ2-3; 9 bases line up with TRBD1. This CDR3 region has 14 residues. In germline, CDR1 is KGHSH, CDR2 LQKENI. J lost 2 bases, V lost 6 bases, and 3 bases had no gene match. The DNA for the CDR3 is TGTGCCAGCTCGGGACAGGGAGCCACAGATACGCAGTATTTT. It translates to CASSGQGATDTQYF.

The DNA for the CDR3 is TGTGCCAGCGGAACGACTAGCGAGACCCAGTACTTC. It translates to CASGTTSETQYF. V gene TRBV6-5 combines with J gene TRBJ2-5, with 7 bases matching TRBD2. The CDR3 loop spans 12 amino acids. V dropped 8 bases and J dropped 5; count of bases not matched to a gene: 5. The germline CDR1 and CDR2 sequences are MNHEY and SVGAGI.

The gene calls are TRBV19 and TRBJ1-2; D is perhaps TRBD1 (5 bases). Germline V gene sequence: CDR1 LNHDA, CDR2 SQIVND (reference sequence). This CDR3 is built from 14 residues. V lost 9 bases to trimming and J lost 8 bases, with 22 bases between them. CDR3 coding DNA: TGTGCCAGCTTCGACGGGGGAGGCAGTTTGGGCTACACCTTC. Translation gives CASFDGGGSLGYTF.

The gene calls are TRBV5-1 and TRBJ1-1, with D possibly being TRBD1 (5 bases). The length of the CDR3 is 15 residues. V gave up 3 bases and J gave up 0 bases, with 12 bases separating them. Germline CDR1 is SGHRS and CDR2 is YFSETQ. CDR3 protein: CASSYQGRVNTEAFF. In DNA form, the CDR3 reads TGCGCCAGCAGCTACCAAGGCAGGGTGAACACTGAAGCTTTCTTT.

V is TRBV7-2 and J is TRBJ1-1; D unclear. V lost 5 bases and J 0 bases, leaving 10 bases between the germline ends. The germline gives CDR1 SGHTA, CDR2 FQGNSA. The CDR3 extends over 14 amino acids. CDR3 sequence (DNA): TGTGCCAGCAGCAAAAAGCCCTTGAACACTGAAGCTTTCTTT. Its translation: CASSKKPLNTEAFF. Based on the CDR3 plus reference TRBV7-2 and TRBJ1-1, the full variable domain is GAGVSQSPSNKVTEKGKDVELRCDPISGHTALYWYRQSLGQGLEFLIYFQGNSAPDKSGLPSDRFSAERTGGSVSTLTIQRTQQEDSAVYLCASSKKPLNTEAFFGQGTRLTVV.

The V call is TRBV7-3, the J call TRBJ1-1; D perhaps matches TRBD1 (6 bases). This CDR3 comprises 15 residues. Trimming removed 3 bases at V and 1 base at J, with 12 bases between. Germline V gene data show CDR1 as SGHTA and CDR2 as FQGTGA. CDR3 in DNA: TGTGCCAGCAGCTTCTCCGGGACACGGAACACTGAAGCTTTCTTT. Its protein is CASSFSGTRNTEAFF.

The chain carries TRBV19 and TRBJ1-6; tentatively, D is TRBD1 (5 bases). V was shortened by 7 bases and J by 7 bases, with 14 bases between the two germline ends. The length of the CDR3 is 14 residues. Per germline, CDR1 LNHDA and CDR2 SQIVND (reference sequence). CDR3 sequence reads: CASTRAPGNSPLHF. The CDR3 nucleotides read TGTGCCAGTACCCGAGCCCCAGGGAATTCACCCCTCCACTTT.

Here the CDR3 reads CASGIGVSSNQPQHF. CDR3 nucleotide sequence: TGTGCCAGCGGGATAGGGGTATCTAGCAATCAGCCCCAGCATTTT. The rearrangement links TRBV21-1 to TRBJ1-5; the D call of TRBD1 is as the table states it, not checked on the DNA. TRBV21-1 is flagged as a pseudogene. The CDR3 loop spans 15 amino acids.

This clone was picked up one time. This rearrangement joins TRBV27 to TRBJ2-7; TRBD1 might be the D (5 bases). The germline V and J ends were trimmed by 3 bases and 3 bases, with 12 bases remaining between them. CDR1 is MNHEY and CDR2 is SMNVEV in the germline V gene (reference sequence). There are 14 residues in the CDR3. CDR3 residues: CASSFRQKYYEQYF. CDR3 in DNA: TGTGCCAGCAGTTTTCGACAGAAATACTACGAGCAGTACTTC.

V is TRBV5-6 and J is TRBJ1-4; D might be TRBD1 (6 bases). CDR1 and CDR2 from the germline V gene are SGHDT and YYEEEE. This CDR3 region has 18 residues. Trimming took off 4 bases at V and 0 bases at J, with 19 bases between the two ends. The CDR3 sequence: CASSRRPTGLPTNEKLFF. The DNA of the CDR3 is TGTGCCAGCAGCCGCAGACCAACAGGGCTACCAACTAATGAAAAACTGTTTTTT.

V and J are TRBV10-3 and TRBJ2-1, with 8 bases identical to TRBD2. The J segment lost 6 bases and the V segment lost 6 bases, leaving 10 bases of the junction unmatched. CDR1 is ENHRY and CDR2 is SYGVKD in the germline V gene. CDR3 length: 15 amino acids. CDR3 residues: CAIRGTRGDLNEQFF. DNA for the CDR3: TGTGCCATCAGGGGGACTAGGGGGGACCTCAATGAGCAGTTCTTC.

The rearrangement joins TRBV5-1 to TRBJ2-5; D is unresolved. The V end was cut by 0 bases, the J end by 2 bases, with 8 bases between. The CDR3 has 14 amino acids. Germline V gene data show CDR1 as SGHRS and CDR2 as YFSETQ. CDR3 amino acids: CASSLVATQETQYF. CDR3 in DNA: TGCGCCAGCAGCTTGGTCGCGACACAAGAGACCCAGTACTTC. The full variable domain, with the rest looked up from reference TRBV5-1 and TRBJ2-5, is KAGVTQTPRYLIKTRGQQVTLSCSPISGHRSVSWYQQTPGQGLQFLFEYFSETQRNKGNFPGRFSGRQFSNSRSEMNVSTLELGDSALYLCASSLVATQETQYFGPGTRLLVL.

The chain couples TRBV7-6 to TRBJ1-4; unclear D gene. This CDR3 region has 13 residues. V gave up 5 bases and J gave up 8 bases, with 12 bases separating them. CDR1 and CDR2 from the germline V gene are SGHVS and FNYEAQ. CDR3 loop: CASSPAIFEKLFF. Here the CDR3 DNA reads TGTGCCAGCAGCCCTGCTATTTTCGAAAAACTGTTTTTT.

The sample holds a few counts of this clone. The chain recombines TRBV5-1 with TRBJ1-4; possible D gene TRBD1, 5 bases. CDR1 and CDR2 (germline): SGHRS, YFSETQ. The CDR3 spans 14 residues. The V end lost 4 bases, the J end lost 5 bases, and 12 bases lay between the germline ends. In nucleotides, the CDR3 is TGCGCCAGCAGCGGGGCCCTAGGGAATGAAAAACTGTTTTTT. As protein: CASSGALGNEKLFF.

The V call is TRBV29-1, the J call TRBJ2-3; D is possibly TRBD2 (5 bases). The V and J ends lost 3 bases and 3 bases respectively, with 7 bases between them. The germline gives CDR1 SQVTM, CDR2 ANQGSEA. There are 12 residues in the CDR3. The CDR3 DNA follows: TGCAGCGTTGAGGACTTTACAGATACGCAGTATTTT. Translated: CSVEDFTDTQYF.

V gene TRBV24-1 combines with J gene TRBJ1-4, with 9 bases matching TRBD1. The germline V gene encodes CDR1 KGHDR and CDR2 SFDVKD. V was pared by 11 bases and J by 11 bases, with 5 bases of the junction left unmatched. This CDR3 contains 11 residues. The CDR3 sequence is CANRGPLKLFF. Written as DNA, the CDR3 is TGTGCCAACAGGGGGCCCCTGAAACTGTTTTTT.

The V and J genes are TRBV11-2 and TRBJ2-3; TRBD1 matches 10 bases. Germline assignment: CDR1 SGHAT and CDR2 FQNNGV. The CDR3 has 17 residues. J lost 0 bases, V lost 0 bases, and 3 bases had no gene match. CDR3 region: CASSLDRGQGSTDTQYF. The DNA of the CDR3 is TGTGCCAGCAGCTTAGATCGGGGACAGGGGAGCACAGATACGCAGTATTTT.

The rearrangement links TRBV27 to TRBJ2-3; 9 bases line up with TRBD2. Germline lookup yields CDR1 MNHEY and CDR2 SMNVEV (reference sequence). The CDR3 totals 18 residues. V was pared by 2 bases and J by 1 base, with 10 bases of the junction left unmatched. Here the CDR3 reads CASSLVAGGTGGTDTQYF. DNA of the CDR3: TGTGCCAGCAGTTTAGTTGCGGGGGGGACCGGGGGCACAGATACGCAGTATTTT.

The chain joins TRBV5-1 to TRBJ2-2; D unresolved. Deletions cut 0 bases from V and 6 bases from J, with 9 bases between. Germline V gives CDR1 SGHRS, CDR2 YFSETQ. The length of the CDR3 is 14 residues. The CDR3: CASSLVTLPGELFF. CDR3 in DNA: TGCGCCAGCAGCTTGGTGACTCTGCCCGGGGAGCTGTTTTTT.

J is TRBJ1-2 and V is TRBV5-1, with 7 bases lining up with TRBD1. This CDR3 is built from 14 residues. Germline V gives CDR1 SGHRS, CDR2 YFSETQ. The J segment lost 5 bases and the V segment lost 4 bases, leaving 8 bases of the junction unmatched. The CDR3 loop reads CASSVTGTVYGYTF. CDR3 DNA: TGCGCCAGCAGCGTCACCGGGACAGTTTATGGCTACACCTTC.

The chain employs TRBV29-1 and TRBJ1-3, with D maybe TRBD1 (6 bases). CDR1 and CDR2 (germline): SQVTM, ANQGSEA. The germline V and J ends were trimmed by 4 bases and 0 bases, with 10 bases remaining between them. The CDR3 loop spans 14 amino acids. In DNA form, the CDR3 reads TGCAGCGTTGGAGGACAGAGCTCTGGAAACACCATATATTTT. This translates into CSVGGQSSGNTIYF.

The chain recombines TRBV4-1 with TRBJ1-2; D perhaps matches TRBD1 (5 bases). Trimming shortened V by 4 bases and J by 8 bases, and 14 bases separated the two germline ends. The germline V gene encodes CDR1 MGHRA and CDR2 YSYEKL. The CDR3 spans 13 residues. The CDR3: CASSPPSGDGYTF. In DNA form, the CDR3 reads TGCGCCAGCAGCCCCCCTAGCGGGGACGGCTACACCTTC.